The 26 T cell receptor beta chains below come from one sample, sequenced in a study of OX40 agonist ivuxolimab in advanced cancers. Profiling relied on immunoSEQ multiplex PCR, and the TCRdb table lists in-frame clones only, not all of them. The sample comprises nearly 50,000 clones, 80% to 85% of which are singletons, and around 7.7% rests with the top ten. Material: CD4+ or CD8+ T cells sorted from blood, obtained in a trial of the OX40 agonist ivuxolimab. These receptors were obtained from an adult with an advanced solid tumor such as melanoma, head and neck, liver or kidney cancer.

This clone appeared a single time. V gene TRBV5-1 combines with J gene TRBJ2-3, with a possible D match to TRBD2 (5 bases). Between the trimmed V and J ends, which lost 3 bases and 5 bases, there was a span of 10 bases. Germline CDR1 and CDR2: SGHRS and YFSETQ. The CDR3 is made up of 13 amino acids. The CDR3 DNA follows: TGCGCCAGCAGCTACGGACGGGAAGATACGCAGTATTTT. Translating gives CASSYGREDTQYF.

The CDR3 region is CASSSTGSNQPQHF. Written as DNA, the CDR3 is TGTGCCAGCAGCTCGACAGGGAGCAATCAGCCCCAGCATTTT. This chain uses TRBV5-6 with TRBJ1-5, with 7 bases aligning to TRBD1. V shed 3 bases, J shed 1 base, and the junction held 1 base outside the gene matches. Germline-derived CDR1 and CDR2 are SGHDT and YYEEEE. CDR3 length equals 14 residues.

V is TRBV12-5 and J is TRBJ1-1; D not resolved. The germline gives CDR1 LGHNT, CDR2 FRNRAP. The CDR3 contains 20 residues. With 3 bases removed from V and 2 bases from J, the gap between germline ends came to 28 bases. In nucleotides, the CDR3 is TGTGCTAGTGGTTTCCTATTTGGTTCAGGACTCTTCGAGGCTAACACTGAAGCTTTCTTT. This sequence encodes CASGFLFGSGLFEANTEAFF.

The chain carries TRBV9 and TRBJ1-3, with D possibly TRBD1 on 6 matching bases. The V end lost 4 bases, the J end lost 4 bases, and 12 bases lay between the germline ends. This CDR3 contains 14 residues. Germline V lookup: CDR1 SGDLS, CDR2 YYNGEE. This CDR3 reads CASSLRTEGNTIYF. CDR3 nucleotides: TGTGCCAGCAGCCTTAGGACAGAAGGAAACACCATATATTTT.

The chain couples TRBV30 to TRBJ1-5; TRBD1 might be the D (6 bases). This CDR3 is built from 13 residues. Trimming shortened V by 5 bases and J by 4 bases, and 12 bases separated the two germline ends. Germline-derived CDR1 and CDR2 are GTSNPN and SVGIG (reference sequence). CDR3: CAWERGANQPQHF. As DNA, the CDR3 is TGTGCCTGGGAGCGGGGGGCGAATCAGCCCCAGCATTTT. Complete variable domain (other parts from reference TRBV30 and TRBJ1-5): SQTIHQWPATLVQPVGSPLSLECTVEGTSNPNLYWYRQAAGRGLQLLFYSVGIGQISSEVPQNLSASRPQDRQFILSSKKLLLSDSGFYLCAWERGANQPQHFGDGTRLSIL.

The V gene is TRBV7-7, the J gene TRBJ1-3; D might be TRBD1 (5 bases). Germline lookup yields CDR1 SSHAT and CDR2 FNYEAQ (reference sequence). Trimming stripped 3 bases from V and 0 bases from J, with 9 bases between. The CDR3 has 15 residues. This CDR3 reads CASSLGPGSGNTIYF. CDR3 coding DNA: TGTGCCAGCAGCTTGGGGCCAGGCTCTGGAAACACCATATATTTT.

The chain employs TRBV10-3 and TRBJ2-1; D is unresolved. Trimming shortened V by 11 bases and J by 5 bases, and 13 bases separated the two germline ends. Germline lookup yields CDR1 ENHRY and CDR2 SYGVKD. This CDR3 has 12 amino acids. The CDR3: CAVQSTHNEQFF. In DNA, the CDR3 is TGTGCCGTTCAGAGTACCCACAATGAGCAGTTCTTC.

With respect to this clone: The same CDR3 also results from other DNA sequences found in this sample. The V call is TRBV7-9, the J call TRBJ1-5, with D possibly TRBD1 on 5 matching bases. The germline V gene has CDR1 SEHNR and CDR2 FQNEAQ (reference sequence). The germline V and J ends were trimmed by 5 bases and 7 bases, with 15 bases remaining between them. This CDR3 is 14 amino acids long. The CDR3 here is CASSPDGGPQPQHF. CDR3 nucleotides: TGTGCCAGCAGCCCCGACGGGGGTCCACAGCCCCAGCATTTT. The whole variable domain, filled in from reference TRBV7-9 and TRBJ1-5, reads DTGVSQNPRHKITKRGQNVTFRCDPISEHNRLYWYRQTLGQGPEFLTYFQNEAQLEKSRLLSDRFSAERPKGSFSTLEIQRTEQGDSAMYLCASSPDGGPQPQHFGDGTRLSIL.

This rearrangement joins TRBV9 to TRBJ2-1; 8 nucleotides align to TRBD2. V was clipped by 0 bases and J by 8 bases; unmatched bases: 7. Germline V lookup: CDR1 SGDLS, CDR2 YYNGEE. The CDR3 is made up of 15 amino acids. The CDR3 coding sequence is TGTGCCAGCAGCGTAGAGGCGGGAGGAAGGGATGAGCAGTTCTTC. Protein sequence: CASSVEAGGRDEQFF.

This clone was detected once. The V and J genes are TRBV5-6 and TRBJ1-5; TRBD1 aligns across 8 bases. The CDR3 is 15 amino acids. Trimming cost V 1 base and J 5 bases; bases outside gene matches: 5. CDR1 and CDR2 from the germline V gene are SGHDT and YYEEEE. The CDR3 region has the DNA TGTGCCAGCAGCTTGTTGGACAGGGCAGATCAGCCCCAGCATTTT. Translation: CASSLLDRADQPQHF.

This chain joins TRBV6-5 and TRBJ2-7; 8 bases match TRBD1. The CDR3 totals 15 residues. Germline CDR1 MNHEY, CDR2 SVGAGI. Unmatched junction bases numbered 11, after V lost 6 bases and J lost 4 bases. CDR3 region: CASRPRHRGIYEQYF. The DNA for the CDR3 is TGTGCCAGCAGACCTCGTCACAGGGGGATTTACGAGCAGTACTTC.

J is TRBJ2-5 and V is TRBV11-2; no firm D call. Trimming took off 5 bases at V and 1 base at J, with 17 bases between the two ends. This CDR3 contains 16 residues. The germline V gene encodes CDR1 SGHAT and CDR2 FQNNGV. The CDR3 DNA follows: TGTGCCAGCAGCCCCAACATTTGGGGATCCCAAGAGACCCAGTACTTC. Its translation: CASSPNIWGSQETQYF. The full variable domain, with the rest looked up from reference TRBV11-2 and TRBJ2-5, is EAGVAQSPRYKIIEKRQSVAFWCNPISGHATLYWYQQILGQGPKLLIQFQNNGVVDDSQLPKDRFSAERLKGVDSTLKIQPAKLEDSAVYLCASSPNIWGSQETQYFGPGTRLLVL.

This clone was picked up one time. The genes are TRBV7-8 and TRBJ1-1, with D maybe TRBD1 (6 bases). CDR3 length equals 15 residues. The V gene's germline CDR1 is SGHVS and CDR2 FQNEAQ. V shed 5 bases and J shed 2 bases, with 15 bases lying between them. CDR3 nucleotide sequence: TGTGCCAGCAGCCCATGGGACAATTTAAACACTGAAGCTTTCTTT. It encodes CASSPWDNLNTEAFF.

This rearrangement joins TRBV19 to TRBJ2-6; D uncertain. Germline CDR1 reads LNHDA; CDR2 reads SQIVND (reference sequence). Trimming pared 6 bases from V and 0 bases from J, leaving 15 bases between. CDR3 length: 17 amino acids. CDR3 DNA sequence: TGTGCCAGTAGGTTCGGCGGTTTTTACTCTGGGGCCAACGTCCTGACTTTC. This translates into CASRFGGFYSGANVLTF.

The chain employs TRBV30 and TRBJ2-3; perhaps TRBD2 as D (5 bases). The CDR3 has 13 residues. Between the trimmed V and J ends, which lost 4 bases and 2 bases, there was a span of 10 bases. CDR1 and CDR2 from the germline V gene are GTSNPN and SVGIG (reference sequence). CDR3 loop: CAWTQRFTDTQYF. The CDR3 DNA sequence: TGTGCCTGGACCCAGCGGTTCACAGATACGCAGTATTTT.

The rearrangement uses TRBV11-3 and TRBJ1-2; a weak D match, TRBD1 (6 bases). The CDR3 has 15 amino acids. The germline V and J ends were trimmed by 2 bases and 0 bases, with 10 bases remaining between them. Germline CDR1 SGHNT, CDR2 YENEEA. CDR3 region: CASSLTGRANYGYTF. In nucleotides, the CDR3 is TGTGCCAGCAGCTTAACAGGGAGGGCTAACTATGGCTACACCTTC.

This chain connects TRBV7-8 to TRBJ1-2, with a tentative D call TRBD1 (5 bases). The CDR3 is 12 amino acids. V was shortened by 5 bases and J by 7 bases, with 11 bases between the two germline ends. From germline, CDR1 is SGHVS and CDR2 FQNEAQ. The CDR3 DNA follows: TGTGCCAGCAGCCCGGGGGGGGGTGGCTACACCTTC. Its protein is CASSPGGGGYTF. Supplemented by reference TRBV7-8 and TRBJ1-2, the full variable domain reads GAGVSQSPRYKVAKRGQDVALRCDPISGHVSLFWYQQALGQGPEFLTYFQNEAQLDKSGLPSDRFFAERPEGSVSTLKIQRTQQEDSAVYLCASSPGGGGYTFGSGTRLTVV.

The gene calls are TRBV5-4 and TRBJ1-4; 8 bases align to TRBD1. Trimming removed 4 bases from V and 7 bases from J; junction bases left unmatched: 6. CDR3 size: 14 residues. Germline lookup yields CDR1 SGHNT and CDR2 YYREEE (reference sequence). The CDR3 loop is CASSQWGQVEKLFF. For the CDR3, the DNA is TGTGCCAGCAGCCAATGGGGACAGGTTGAAAAACTGTTTTTT.

The V gene is TRBV11-3, the J gene TRBJ2-1; 14 nucleotides agree with TRBD2. After removal of 5 bases from V and 6 bases from J, the junction contained 3 bases not matched to a gene. CDR1 is SGHNT and CDR2 is YENEEA in the germline V gene. The CDR3 has 15 residues. This chain's CDR3 is CASSRGLAGGNEQFF. The CDR3 nucleotides are TGTGCCAGCAGCCGTGGACTAGCGGGAGGCAATGAGCAGTTCTTC.

The rearrangement joins TRBV7-9 to TRBJ2-4; D gene unclear. Trimming stripped 8 bases from V and 2 bases from J, with 16 bases between. Per germline, CDR1 SEHNR and CDR2 FQNEAQ (reference sequence). The CDR3 contains 15 residues. The CDR3 here is CASGITEPSKNIQYF. CDR3 DNA sequence: TGTGCCAGCGGTATTACTGAGCCTTCCAAAAACATTCAGTACTTC.

The V gene is TRBV30, the J gene TRBJ2-4; D is unresolved. Germline CDR1 GTSNPN, CDR2 SVGIG (reference sequence). Trimming removed 8 bases at V and 1 base at J, with 18 bases between. The CDR3 length is 15 residues. The CDR3 sequence: CAQESPGRAKNIQYF. Written as DNA, the CDR3 is TGTGCCCAAGAGAGTCCGGGTAGGGCCAAAAACATTCAGTACTTC.

This chain uses TRBV5-1 with TRBJ1-2; D remains unclear. CDR1 SGHRS and CDR2 YFSETQ come from the germline V gene. This CDR3 has 14 residues. V lost 2 bases and J 5 bases, leaving 13 bases between the germline ends. The CDR3 protein is CASSLEGSGYGYTF. In DNA, the CDR3 is TGCGCCAGCAGCTTAGAGGGATCCGGATATGGCTACACCTTC. Supplemented by reference TRBV5-1 and TRBJ1-2, the full variable domain reads KAGVTQTPRYLIKTRGQQVTLSCSPISGHRSVSWYQQTPGQGLQFLFEYFSETQRNKGNFPGRFSGRQFSNSRSEMNVSTLELGDSALYLCASSLEGSGYGYTFGSGTRLTVV.

This clone appeared once. The rearrangement uses TRBV6-1 and TRBJ2-2, with D possibly TRBD2 on 5 matching bases. Germline V CDR1 and CDR2: MNHNS, SASEGT. V was clipped by 2 bases and J by 1 base, with 11 bases between them. The CDR3 has 16 amino acids. The CDR3 region has the DNA TGTGCCAGCAGTGAATTACAGCGGCAGAACACCGGGGAGCTGTTTTTT. It translates to CASSELQRQNTGELFF.

The genes are TRBV19 and TRBJ1-2, with 9 bases fitting TRBD1. Germline V gene data show CDR1 as LNHDA and CDR2 as SQIVND (reference sequence). The J segment lost 0 bases and the V segment lost 7 bases, leaving 3 bases of the junction unmatched. The CDR3 is 14 amino acids. CDR3 in DNA: TGTGCCAGTAAAAGACAGGGGGCTAACTATGGCTACACCTTC. Encoded protein: CASKRQGANYGYTF.

V is TRBV12-5 and J is TRBJ2-3; the D gene is possibly TRBD1 (5 bases). The germline V and J ends were trimmed by 4 bases and 0 bases, with 14 bases remaining between them. CDR1 and CDR2 from the germline V gene are LGHNT and FRNRAP. This CDR3 contains 16 residues. The CDR3 region has the DNA TGTGCTAGTGGTTCTAAGTGGGGCTACAGCACAGATACGCAGTATTTT. Protein product: CASGSKWGYSTDTQYF.

The rearrangement links TRBV15 to TRBJ2-1; D uncertain. Deletions cut 0 bases from V and 0 bases from J, with 6 bases between. Germline CDR1 and CDR2: LNHNV and YYDKDF (reference sequence). The CDR3 sequence is 15 residues long. Here the CDR3 reads CATSREGGSYNEQFF. In DNA, the CDR3 is TGTGCCACCAGCAGAGAGGGCGGCTCCTACAATGAGCAGTTCTTC.